The clone carrying this T cell receptor beta chain turned up a few times. Its antigen is unidentified. The data were taken from a study of shared clonotypes between healthy human individuals. For the study at large: Contributing individuals were a couple of females and a few males aged 18 to 49. Used for every donor were three CD4 naive, three CD4 memory, two CD8 naive and one CD8 memory plate.

Into CD45RA+ naive and CD45RA-negative memory subsets, the CD4+ cells were split. Study outcomes and limitations: Clonotype sharing across four donors was observed for about 5.5% of naive CD4 clonotypes.

Per the germline V gene, CDR1 is ENHRY and CDR2 is SYGVKD. The V end was cut by 6 bases, the J end by 7 bases, with 13 bases between. The CDR3 totals 13 residues. The data were produced by immunoSEQ multiplex PCR, yet TCRdb's version contains in-frame clones alone and is incomplete. Of about 2.4 million clones listed, approximately 94% are singletons. The genes are TRBV10-3 and TRBJ1-5, with a possible D match to TRBD1 (6 bases). Sequenced: naive CD4+ T cells sorted from blood. Documented subset: CD45RA+ positively selected. The TCR was taken from a man younger than 35 in good health. The CDR3, as DNA: TGTGCCATCAGGGGGGGCGTAGGGCAGCCCCAGCATTTT. Protein product: CAIRGGVGQPQHF.